This T cell receptor beta chain was obtained from a study of cytomegalovirus exposure and HLA in healthy donors. CDR3 length equals 15 residues. The germline V gene encodes CDR1 SGHRS and CDR2 YFSETQ. J gave up 2 bases and V 0 bases, and 1 base lay outside the gene matches. Concerning this clone: Its antigen remains unknown.

Vbeta (60) and Jbeta (13) primers were used in the PCR. TCRdb's table, derived via immunoSEQ multiplex PCR, lists solely in-frame clones and lacks some. The sample is made up of approximately 100,000 clones, and the top ten hold over 15% of it. Notes on the study in general: In a later analysis, a missense DCLRE1C variant was linked to TCR beta V- and J-gene trimming.

The receptor was isolated from a man aged 45-60 years in good health and CMV-seropositive. Sequenced: PBMCs. The chain has TRBV5-1 and TRBJ2-1; 8 bases match TRBD2. CDR3 residues: CASSLVSGTYNEQFF. Written as DNA, the CDR3 is TGCGCCAGCAGCTTGGTTAGCGGGACCTACAATGAGCAGTTCTTC.